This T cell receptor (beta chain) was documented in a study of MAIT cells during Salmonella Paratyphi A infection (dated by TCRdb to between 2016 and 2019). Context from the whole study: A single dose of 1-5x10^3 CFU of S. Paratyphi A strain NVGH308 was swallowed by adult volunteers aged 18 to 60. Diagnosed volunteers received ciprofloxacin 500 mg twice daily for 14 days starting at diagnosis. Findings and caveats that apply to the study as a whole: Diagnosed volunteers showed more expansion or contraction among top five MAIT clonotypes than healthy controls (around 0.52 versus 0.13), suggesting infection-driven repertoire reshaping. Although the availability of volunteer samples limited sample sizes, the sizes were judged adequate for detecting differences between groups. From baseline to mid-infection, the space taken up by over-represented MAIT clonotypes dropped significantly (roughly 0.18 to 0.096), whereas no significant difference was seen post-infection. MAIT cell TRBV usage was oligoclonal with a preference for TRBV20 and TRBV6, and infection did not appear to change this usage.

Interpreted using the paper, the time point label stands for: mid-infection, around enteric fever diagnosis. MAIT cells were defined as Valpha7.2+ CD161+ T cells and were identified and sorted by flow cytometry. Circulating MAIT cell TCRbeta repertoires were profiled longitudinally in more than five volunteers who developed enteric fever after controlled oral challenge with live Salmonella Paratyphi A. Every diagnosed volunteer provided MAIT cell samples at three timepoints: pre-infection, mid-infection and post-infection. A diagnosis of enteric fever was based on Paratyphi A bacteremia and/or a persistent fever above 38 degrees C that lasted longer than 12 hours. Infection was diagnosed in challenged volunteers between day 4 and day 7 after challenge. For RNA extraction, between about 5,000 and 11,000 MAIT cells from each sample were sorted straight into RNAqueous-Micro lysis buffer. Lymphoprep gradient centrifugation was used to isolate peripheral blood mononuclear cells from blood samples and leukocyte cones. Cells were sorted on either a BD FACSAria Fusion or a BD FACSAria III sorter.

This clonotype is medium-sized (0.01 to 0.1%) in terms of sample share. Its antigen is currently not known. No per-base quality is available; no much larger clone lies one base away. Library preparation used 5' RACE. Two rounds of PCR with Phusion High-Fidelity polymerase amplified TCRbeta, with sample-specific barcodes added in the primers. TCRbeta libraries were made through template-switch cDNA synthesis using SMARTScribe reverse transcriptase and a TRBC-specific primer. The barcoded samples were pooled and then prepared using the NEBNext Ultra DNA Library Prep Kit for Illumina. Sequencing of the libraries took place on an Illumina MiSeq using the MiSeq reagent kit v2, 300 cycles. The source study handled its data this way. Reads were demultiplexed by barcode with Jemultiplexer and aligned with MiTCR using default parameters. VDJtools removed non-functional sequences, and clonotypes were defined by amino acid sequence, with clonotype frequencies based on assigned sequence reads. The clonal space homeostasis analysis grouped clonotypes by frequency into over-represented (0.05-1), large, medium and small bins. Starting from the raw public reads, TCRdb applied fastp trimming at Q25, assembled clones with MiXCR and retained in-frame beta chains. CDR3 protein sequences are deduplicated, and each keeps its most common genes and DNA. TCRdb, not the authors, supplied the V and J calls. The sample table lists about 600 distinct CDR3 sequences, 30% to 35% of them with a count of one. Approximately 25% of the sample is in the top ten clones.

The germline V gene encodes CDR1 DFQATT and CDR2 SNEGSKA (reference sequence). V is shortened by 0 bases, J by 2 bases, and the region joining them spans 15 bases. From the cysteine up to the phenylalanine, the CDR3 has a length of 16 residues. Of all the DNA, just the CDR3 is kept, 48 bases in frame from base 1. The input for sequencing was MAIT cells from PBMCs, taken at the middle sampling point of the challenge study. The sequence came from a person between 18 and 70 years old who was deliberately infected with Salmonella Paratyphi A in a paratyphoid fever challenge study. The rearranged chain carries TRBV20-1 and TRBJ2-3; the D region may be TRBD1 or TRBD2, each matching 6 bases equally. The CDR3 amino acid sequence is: CSARDQGGGDTDTQYF. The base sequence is TGCAGTGCTAGAGATCAAGGGGGAGGCGACACAGATACGCAGTATTTT.